Shown below are 10 T cell receptor beta chains from a single sample sequenced in a study of blood T cell repertoires in COVID-19. TCRdb keeps only in-frame clones here, not all; method: immunoSEQ multiplex PCR. The table has 110,000 to 150,000 clones, around 86% seen once. Specimen: peripheral blood. The receptors were gathered from a human donor in a cohort sampled during active COVID-19.

This chain joins TRBV6-4 and TRBJ2-7; perhaps TRBD1 as D (6 bases). Germline V CDR1 and CDR2: MRHNA, SNTAGT. The CDR3 totals 16 residues. Between the trimmed V and J ends, which lost 0 bases and 2 bases, there was a span of 14 bases. This CDR3 is CASSDSIQGPTYEQYF. CDR3 bases: TGTGCCAGCAGTGACTCAATACAGGGTCCGACCTACGAGCAGTACTTC.

The V call is TRBV6-6, the J call TRBJ2-5; D possibly corresponds to TRBD1 (5 bases). Germline CDR1 MNHNY, CDR2 SVGAGI (reference sequence). The CDR3 contains 15 residues. V shed 2 bases and J shed 3 bases, with 13 bases lying between them. In DNA form, the CDR3 reads TGTGCCAGCAGTTACGGGCCAGGGAAAAAAGAGACCCAGTACTTC. Its protein is CASSYGPGKKETQYF.

The chain is built from TRBV28 and TRBJ1-1; no firm D call. Trimming removed 8 bases at V and 4 bases at J, with 17 bases between. There are 14 residues in the CDR3. The germline V gene encodes CDR1 MDHEN and CDR2 SYDVKM. The CDR3 DNA is TGTGCCAGCCCACGACCACTTCGGGGCACTGAAGCTTTCTTT. Amino acid sequence: CASPRPLRGTEAFF.

This chain uses TRBV9 with TRBJ2-3; the match to TRBD1 covers 8 bases. The J segment lost 0 bases and the V segment lost 2 bases, leaving 2 bases of the junction unmatched. CDR3 length: 15 residues. Germline assignment: CDR1 SGDLS and CDR2 YYNGEE. CDR3 sequence: CASSVWTGSTDTQYF. The CDR3 DNA follows: TGTGCCAGCAGCGTGTGGACAGGGAGCACAGATACGCAGTATTTT.

This chain uses TRBV29-1 with TRBJ2-4; D is possibly TRBD2 (6 bases). The V end lost 4 bases, the J end lost 8 bases, and 12 bases lay between the germline ends. The length of the CDR3 is 12 residues. CDR1 is SQVTM, CDR2 ANQGSEA, per germline. The CDR3, as DNA: TGCAGCGTTGCCCCCGGCGGGGACATTCAGTACTTC. As protein: CSVAPGGDIQYF. The full variable domain, in which reference TRBV29-1 and TRBJ2-4 provide the parts outside the CDR3, is SAVISQKPSRDICQRGTSLTIQCQVDSQVTMMFWYRQQPGQSLTLIATANQGSEATYESGFVIDKFPISRPNLTFSTLTVSNMSPEDSSIYLCSVAPGGDIQYFGAGTRLSVL.

The gene calls are TRBV11-2 and TRBJ2-1; 12 positions agree with TRBD2. This CDR3 region has 16 residues. The ends lost 6 bases at V and 4 bases at J; junction bases unmatched: 7. Germline CDR1 reads SGHAT; CDR2 reads FQNNGV. The CDR3 nucleotides are TGTGCCAGCAGACCGACGACTAGCGGGAGTTACAATGAGCAGTTCTTC. It codes for CASRPTTSGSYNEQFF.

The genes are TRBV6-1 and TRBJ2-7; the match to TRBD1 covers 7 bases. The CDR3 is 17 residues long. Germline-derived CDR1 and CDR2 are MNHNS and SASEGT. The junction had 12 bases not matched to a gene; V was cut back by 3 bases and J by 1 base. The CDR3 reads CASSDWGTSGQSYEQYF. The CDR3 bases are TGTGCCAGCAGTGACTGGGGCACTTCGGGACAGTCCTACGAGCAGTACTTC.

The rearrangement uses TRBV7-3 and TRBJ2-3, with 10 bases identical to TRBD2. The ends lost 5 bases at V and 1 base at J; junction bases unmatched: 6. The CDR3 spans 16 residues. Germline V gene lookup returns CDR1 SGHTA and CDR2 FQGTGA. CDR3 sequence (DNA): TGTGCCAGCAGCCCCAGCGGGGGGGCGGGCACAGATACGCAGTATTTT. Translation gives CASSPSGGAGTDTQYF.

V and J are TRBV7-9 and TRBJ1-4; TRBD1 agrees at 7 bases. The CDR3 extends over 14 amino acids. The trim removed 3 bases at V and 4 bases at J, leaving 2 bases unmatched. Per the germline V gene, CDR1 is SEHNR and CDR2 is FQNEAQ (reference sequence). The CDR3 bases are TGTGCCAGCAGCTTCCGACAGGGTAATGAAAAACTGTTTTTT. Protein product: CASSFRQGNEKLFF. The full variable domain, completed using reference TRBV7-9 and TRBJ1-4, is DTGVSQNPRHKITKRGQNVTFRCDPISEHNRLYWYRQTLGQGPEFLTYFQNEAQLEKSRLLSDRFSAERPKGSFSTLEIQRTEQGDSAMYLCASSFRQGNEKLFFGSGTQLSVL.

The chain couples TRBV6-4 to TRBJ2-7; the D gene is possibly TRBD2 (5 bases). V was clipped by 0 bases and J by 6 bases, with 15 bases between them. Germline CDR1 MRHNA, CDR2 SNTAGT. The CDR3 loop spans 15 amino acids. CDR3 bases: TGTGCCAGCAGTGACTCGGTAAGGAGGATATGCGAGCAGTACTTC. As protein: CASSDSVRRICEQYF.